The source of this TCR beta chain is a study of blood T cell repertoires in COVID-19. Germline CDR1 is SNHLY and CDR2 is FYNNEI. CDR3 length: 14 residues. The junction had 5 bases not matched to a gene; V was cut back by 5 bases and J by 8 bases. As processed by the authors: Reference gene primers were amplified, and this amplification served to estimate nucleated cell counts. Sequenced by immunoSEQ multiplex PCR; TCRdb stores in-frame clones only, minus some. Clone size and V and J calls were adopted from that table, with D and trimming inferred from the DNA. The sample yields approximately 36,000 clones, roughly 84% seen once.

This chain uses TRBV2 with TRBJ1-4, with 10 bases identical to TRBD1. Material: peripheral blood. This TCR derives from a man in his 60s with COVID-19, enrolled during active disease. In DNA form, the CDR3 reads TGTGCCAGCAGTCGGGACAGGGGATACGAAAAACTGTTTTTT. As protein: CASSRDRGYEKLFF.